This T cell receptor beta chain was identified in a study of T cells in Graves' hyperthyroidism and ophthalmopathy. General observations from the study: Onset of ophthalmopathy came a median 6.5 months after the model predicted it. In blood, most of the thyroid clonotypes expanded above 0.001 were also present.

This clonotype came up many times. Its antigen remains unidentified. RNA transcripts served as the template for amplifying TCR beta CDR3 regions. First-round RT-PCR targeting the TCR CDR3 was performed with the HTBI primer set. TCRdb used MiXCR to reprocess the multiplex PCR reads, holding one entry per CDR3 protein. This sample has 370,000 or so distinct CDR3 sequences, with roughly 14% found just once. Patients having uncontrolled infection, another autoimmune disease, pregnancy or lactation were not included. Cells are PBMCs isolated from about 10 ml of fresh blood. Sequenced input: blood. The receptor comes from a man aged 25-45 years with Graves' hyperthyroidism that later progressed to Graves' ophthalmopathy.

CDR3 residues: CASSLSWAYEQYF. Here the CDR3 DNA reads TGTGCCAGCAGTCTCTCATGGGCCTACGAGCAGTACTTC. The rearrangement links TRBV28 to TRBJ2-7; D not certain. The germline V and J ends were trimmed by 5 bases and 2 bases, with 10 bases remaining between them. This CDR3 region has 13 residues. Germline V lookup: CDR1 MDHEN, CDR2 SYDVKM.